Detailed here is one T cell receptor beta chain. The antigen remains unidentified. This sample stems from a study of cytomegalovirus exposure and HLA in healthy donors. Study results and caveats: For cytomegalovirus status, the classifier reportedly gave diagnoses with high specificity and sensitivity.

The primer mix had 60 Vbeta and 13 Jbeta primers. TCRdb's table, derived via immunoSEQ multiplex PCR, lists solely in-frame clones and lacks some. The profile shows over 150,000 clones, 87% of them singletons. Trimming shortened V by 7 bases and J by 3 bases, and 22 bases separated the two germline ends. This CDR3 comprises 17 residues. The germline gives CDR1 MGHDK, CDR2 SYGVNS. This chain joins TRBV25-1 and TRBJ1-5, with D possibly matching TRBD1 (6 bases). Sequenced sample: PBMCs. This TCR was recovered from a girl less than two years old in good health and CMV-seronegative. DNA for the CDR3: TGTGCCAGCAAATTTAGGACAGATGGGGCACACAATCAGCCCCAGCATTTT. Its protein product is CASKFRTDGAHNQPQHF.